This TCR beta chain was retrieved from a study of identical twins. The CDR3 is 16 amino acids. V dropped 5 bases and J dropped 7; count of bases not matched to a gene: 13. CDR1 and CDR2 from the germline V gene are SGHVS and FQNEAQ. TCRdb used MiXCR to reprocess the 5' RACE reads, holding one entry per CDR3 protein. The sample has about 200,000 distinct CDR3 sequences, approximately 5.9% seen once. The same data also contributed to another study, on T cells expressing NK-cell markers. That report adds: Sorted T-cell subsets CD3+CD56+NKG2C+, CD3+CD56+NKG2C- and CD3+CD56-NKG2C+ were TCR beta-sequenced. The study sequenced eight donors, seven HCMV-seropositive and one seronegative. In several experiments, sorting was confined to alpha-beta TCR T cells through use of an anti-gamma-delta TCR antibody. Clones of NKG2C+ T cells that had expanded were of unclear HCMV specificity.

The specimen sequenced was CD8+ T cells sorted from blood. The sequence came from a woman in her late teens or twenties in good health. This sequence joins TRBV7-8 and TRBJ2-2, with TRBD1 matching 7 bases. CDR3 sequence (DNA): TGTGCCAGCAGCCATGGGGCTGACAGGGCGGACGGGGAGCTGTTTTTT. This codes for CASSHGADRADGELFF.